The source of this T cell receptor (beta chain) is a study of long-term antiretroviral therapy in people with HIV. The authors ran the immunoSEQ assay, v3.0, at survey level. Data came from immunoSEQ multiplex PCR; TCRdb stores just in-frame clones and leaves some out. This sample has under 45,000 clones, with approximately 93% found just once. J gave up 5 bases and V 4 bases, and 1 base lay outside the gene matches. The CDR3 is 13 residues long. Germline V gene sequence: CDR1 MNHNY, CDR2 SVGAGI (reference sequence). The chain carries TRBV6-6 and TRBJ2-2; 7 bases are a match to TRBD1. This material consisted of unsorted PBMCs, taken approximately 5 years after starting antiretroviral therapy. This TCR derives from a woman aged 50 to 60 with HIV. Here the CDR3 reads CASSLQGTGELFF. Here the CDR3 DNA reads TGTGCCAGCAGTTTACAGGGGACCGGGGAGCTGTTTTTT.